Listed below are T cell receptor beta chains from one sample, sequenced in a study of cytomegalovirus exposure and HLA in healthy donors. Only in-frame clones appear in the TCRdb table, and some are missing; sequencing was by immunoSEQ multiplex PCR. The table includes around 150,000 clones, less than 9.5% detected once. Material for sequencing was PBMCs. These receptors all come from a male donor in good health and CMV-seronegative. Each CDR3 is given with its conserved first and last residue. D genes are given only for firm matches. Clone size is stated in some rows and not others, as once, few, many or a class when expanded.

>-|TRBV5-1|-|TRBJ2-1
CASSYQGSSYNEQFF
TGCGCCAGCAGCTACCAGGGGTCCTCCTACAATGAGCAGTTCTTC
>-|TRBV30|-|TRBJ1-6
CAWSVLVLGNSPLHF
TGTGCCTGGAGTGTACTAGTCTTAGGGAATTCACCCCTCCACTTT
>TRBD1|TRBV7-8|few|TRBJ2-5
CASSLTGQGEETQYF
TGTGCCAGCAGCCTGACCGGACAGGGTGAAGAGACCCAGTACTTC
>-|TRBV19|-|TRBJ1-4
CASSNRLATNEKLFF
TGTGCCAGTAGTAACAGACTAGCAACTAATGAAAAACTGTTTTTT
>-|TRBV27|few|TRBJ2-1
CASRPGTRIYNEQFF
TGTGCCAGCAGGCCGGGTACGCGCATCTACAATGAGCAGTTCTTC
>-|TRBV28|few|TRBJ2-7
CASSYPLGNEQYF
TGTGCCAGCAGTTATCCTCTCGGGAACGAGCAGTACTTC
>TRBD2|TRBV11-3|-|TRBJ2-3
CASSLGAGGPDTQYF
TGTGCCAGCAGCTTAGGTGCGGGAGGGCCAGATACGCAGTATTTT
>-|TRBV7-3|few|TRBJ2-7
CASQGAIFYEQYF
TGTGCTTCACAGGGTGCTATATTCTACGAGCAGTACTTC
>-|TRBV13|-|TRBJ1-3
CASSLGPQGVAGNTIYF
TGTGCCAGCAGCTTAGGACCCCAGGGTGTAGCTGGAAACACCATATATTTT
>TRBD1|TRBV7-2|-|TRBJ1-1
CASSPGSPPTGAPSVAFF
TGTGCCAGCAGCCCCGGGAGCCCACCGACAGGGGCCCCATCGGTGGCTTTCTTT
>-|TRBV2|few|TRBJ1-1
CASSGGGSVTEAFF
TGTGCCAGCAGTGGCGGGGGATCGGTAACTGAAGCTTTCTTT
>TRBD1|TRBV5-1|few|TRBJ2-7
CASALQGQGSSYEQYF
TGCGCCAGCGCATTACAGGGACAGGGGAGCTCCTACGAGCAGTACTTC
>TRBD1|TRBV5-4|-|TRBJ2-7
CASSLGTGSEQYF
TGTGCCAGCAGCTTGGGGACAGGGAGCGAGCAGTACTTC
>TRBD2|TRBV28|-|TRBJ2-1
CASGTSGRGEQFF
TGTGCCAGCGGGACTAGCGGTCGCGGGGAGCAGTTCTTC
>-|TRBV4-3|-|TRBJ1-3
CASSQDGQGRNTIYF
TGCGCCAGCAGCCAAGATGGGCAGGGAAGAAACACCATATATTTT
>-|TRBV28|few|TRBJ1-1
CASSHRELRTEAFF
TGTGCCAGCAGCCACAGGGAATTGCGCACTGAAGCTTTCTTT
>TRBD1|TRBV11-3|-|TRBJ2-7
CASSWGQSSYEQYF
TGTGCCAGCAGCTGGGGACAGAGCTCCTACGAGCAGTACTTC
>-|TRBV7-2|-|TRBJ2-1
CASSLRSPSSYNEQFF
TGTGCCAGCAGCCTTCGGAGCCCGAGCTCCTACAATGAGCAGTTCTTC
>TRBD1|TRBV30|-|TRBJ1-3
CAWTGGTSSGNTIYF
TGTGCCTGGACAGGGGGAACTAGCTCTGGAAACACCATATATTTT
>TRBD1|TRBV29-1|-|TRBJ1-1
CSVAWTGRTEAFF
TGCAGCGTTGCATGGACAGGGCGGACTGAAGCTTTCTTT
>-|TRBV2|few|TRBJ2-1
CASYQIRNEQFF
TGTGCCAGCTATCAGATTCGTAATGAGCAGTTCTTC
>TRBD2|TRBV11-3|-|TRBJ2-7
CASSLGGGGAYEQYF
TGTGCCAGCAGCTTAGGTGGCGGGGGGGCCTACGAGCAGTACTTC
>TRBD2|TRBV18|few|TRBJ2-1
CASSPPASGGVF
TGTGCCAGCTCACCACCCGCTAGCGGGGGAGTCTTC
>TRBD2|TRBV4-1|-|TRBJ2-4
CASSHSSGGALLNIQYF
TGCGCCAGCAGCCATTCTAGCGGGGGGGCCCTTTTGAACATTCAGTACTTC
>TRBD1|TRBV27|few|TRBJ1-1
CASSLLGQGADEAFF
TGTGCCAGCAGTTTATTGGGACAGGGGGCCGATGAAGCTTTCTTT
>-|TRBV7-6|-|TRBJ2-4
CASSLGVGLAKNIQYF
TGTGCCAGCAGCCTAGGGGTAGGACTAGCCAAAAACATTCAGTACTTC
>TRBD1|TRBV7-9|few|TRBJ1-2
CASSLQGIYGYTF
TGTGCCAGCAGCCTACAGGGGATCTATGGCTACACCTTC
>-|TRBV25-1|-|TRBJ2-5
CASKGGTTFQETQYF
TGTGCCAGCAAAGGCGGCACGACCTTCCAAGAGACCCAGTACTTC
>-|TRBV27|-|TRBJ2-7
CASSSTGSYEQYF
TGTGCCAGCAGTTCGACAGGTTCCTACGAGCAGTACTTC
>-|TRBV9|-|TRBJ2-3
CASSVVQGQDTQYF
TGTGCCAGCAGCGTAGTGCAGGGGCAAGATACGCAGTATTTT
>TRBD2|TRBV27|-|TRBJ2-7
CASRPSGESYEQYF
TGTGCCAGCCGCCCTAGCGGGGAATCCTACGAGCAGTACTTC